What follows are 5 T cell receptor beta chains derived from one specimen sequenced in a study of response to subunit inactivated influenza vaccine. TCRdb passed the RT-PCR reads through MiXCR, listing each CDR3 protein once. The sample lists 500,000 to 550,000 distinct CDR3 sequences; approximately 22% were seen once. The data also belong to a second study, concerning T cells expressing NK-cell markers. In that study: The TCR beta cDNA came from 5'RACE template switching with UMIs.

The specimen was CD4+ T cells sorted from PBMCs, collected 11 to 12 days after vaccination. These receptor sequences come from a middle-aged man who received an inactivated influenza vaccine.

In this sample, this clonotype turned up once. This rearrangement joins TRBV6-2 or TRBV6-3 to TRBJ2-5; a possible D gene is TRBD2 (7 bases). Germline V gene data show CDR1 as MNHEY and CDR2 as SVGEGT. The CDR3 is 13 residues long. V lost 8 bases to trimming and J lost 1 base, with 11 bases between them. CDR3 nucleotide sequence: TGTGCCAGCGGGAGGGACATCCAAGAGACCCAGTACTTC. It is translated as CASGRDIQETQYF.

This clonotype was seen a few times. This chain connects TRBV9 to TRBJ1-6; the D gene is possibly TRBD1 (6 bases). Trimming cost V 0 bases and J 14 bases, with 15 bases left between them. The CDR3 extends over 14 amino acids. Per germline, CDR1 SGDLS and CDR2 YYNGEE. CDR3 loop: CASSVARGEGTLHF. In DNA form, the CDR3 reads TGTGCCAGCAGCGTAGCCAGGGGTGAGGGAACCCTCCACTTT.

The V and J genes are TRBV5-6 and TRBJ2-1, with 8 nucleotides matching TRBD2. The V and J ends lost 1 base and 10 bases, in that order; junction bases with no gene match: 10. In germline, CDR1 is SGHDT, CDR2 YYEEEE. The length of the CDR3 is 15 residues. The CDR3 spells CASSLIGTRASEQFF. The CDR3 nucleotides are TGTGCCAGCAGCTTGATCGGGACTAGGGCCTCAGAGCAGTTCTTC.

This clonotype has just a few counts. The chain has TRBV4-1 and TRBJ1-4, with 10 bases identical to TRBD1. The CDR3 extends over 16 amino acids. The V gene end was trimmed by 4 bases and the J gene end by 4 bases; junction bases not matched to a gene: 6. Germline assignment: CDR1 MGHRA and CDR2 YSYEKL. This CDR3 is CASSPTGQGINEKLFF. The CDR3 nucleotides are TGCGCCAGCAGCCCCACGGGACAGGGGATTAATGAAAAACTGTTTTTT.

This clonotype turned up a few times. The genes are TRBV29-1 and TRBJ2-1; 14 bases line up with TRBD2. Germline-derived CDR1 and CDR2 are SQVTM and ANQGSEA. Germline trimming cut 6 bases from V and 9 bases from J; bases unmatched to any gene: 7. CDR3 length: 14 residues. DNA for the CDR3: TGCAGCGTCGGGACTAGCGGGAGTTGGGGTGAGCAGTTCTTC. Translation: CSVGTSGSWGEQFF.